One and the same sample provided the 22 T cell receptor beta chains below, sequenced in a study of human T cells and chemical hapten exposure. The time point denotes: patch test 2, 6 weeks after DPC sensitization. Treatment denoted: therapeutic diphenylcyclopropenone sensitization with weekly scalp DPC. Via MiXCR, TCRdb re-called the RACE reads, giving one row per CDR3 protein. Here the sample spans more than 90,000 distinct CDR3 sequences, roughly 10% being singletons. Source: whole blood, taken in connection with sensitization to the hapten diphenylcyclopropenone (DPC). The receptors stem from a woman in her 40s with alopecia areata. Some clones in this sample may be carry-over from other donors' samples.

The genes are TRBV20-1 and TRBJ2-7, with a possible D match to TRBD2 (5 bases). The V end lost 6 bases, the J end lost 3 bases, and 12 bases lay between the germline ends. The CDR3 loop spans 12 amino acids. Per the germline V gene, CDR1 is DFQATT and CDR2 is SNEGSKA (reference sequence). The CDR3 sequence is CSARGQVYEQYF. CDR3 sequence (DNA): TGCAGTGCCCGGGGTCAGGTCTACGAGCAGTACTTC.

This clonotype was counted many times. The chain combines TRBV14 with TRBJ2-7; D may correspond to TRBD1 or TRBD2 (5 bases each). Per the germline V gene, CDR1 is SGHDN and CDR2 is FVKESK. Trimming stripped 5 bases from V and 6 bases from J, with 14 bases between. The CDR3 sequence is 13 residues long. The chain's CDR3 is CASSGTRDGEQYF. The CDR3 region has the DNA TGTGCCAGCAGCGGGACCCGGGACGGCGAGCAGTACTTC.

V and J are TRBV18 and TRBJ2-5; D is undetermined. CDR1 is KGHSH and CDR2 is LQKENI in the germline V gene. V was clipped by 2 bases and J by 5 bases, with 15 bases between them. This CDR3 spans 15 amino acids. The CDR3 is CASSPTTRKGETQYF. The CDR3 coding sequence is TGTGCCAGCTCACCAACAACCAGAAAAGGCGAGACCCAGTACTTC.

This clonotype was seen many times. The rearrangement uses TRBV7-8 and TRBJ1-6; TRBD1 is a possible D gene (6 bases). Between the trimmed V and J ends, which lost 6 bases and 5 bases, there was a span of 20 bases. CDR3 length: 17 residues. The germline V gene has CDR1 SGHVS and CDR2 FQNEAQ. The CDR3 loop reads CASRPEGGLIHNSPLHF. The CDR3 DNA follows: TGTGCCAGCAGACCGGAGGGGGGCCTAATACATAATTCACCCCTCCACTTT.

Many counts were recorded for this clonotype. The genes are TRBV20-1 and TRBJ1-1; TRBD1 matches 9 bases. Trimming removed 5 bases from V and 3 bases from J; junction bases left unmatched: 7. In germline, CDR1 is DFQATT, CDR2 SNEGSKA (reference sequence). This CDR3 contains 14 residues. The chain's CDR3 is CSAQGTGIYTEAFF. The CDR3, as DNA: TGCAGTGCTCAAGGGACAGGGATCTACACTGAAGCTTTCTTT.

This clonotype was counted between two and nine times. The V and J genes are TRBV19 and TRBJ2-5; 7 nucleotides match TRBD1. Germline lookup yields CDR1 LNHDA and CDR2 SQIVND (reference sequence). The V and J ends lost 5 bases and 3 bases, in that order; junction bases with no gene match: 6. This CDR3 has 14 amino acids. The CDR3 spells CASSRNRGEETQYF. The DNA of the CDR3 is TGTGCCAGTAGTCGTAACAGGGGAGAAGAGACCCAGTACTTC.

This clonotype was counted ten times or more. The V call is TRBV18, the J call TRBJ2-1; D not certain. Germline CDR1 and CDR2: KGHSH and LQKENI. Trimming removed 0 bases at V and 15 bases at J, with 21 bases between. The CDR3 extends over 15 amino acids. The CDR3 here is CASSPPFIDDLFPFF. The CDR3, as DNA: TGTGCCAGCTCACCACCGTTCATAGACGACCTATTTCCGTTCTTC.

This clonotype was counted at least ten times. This chain uses TRBV14 with TRBJ2-1; D call uncertain. This CDR3 contains 11 residues. Per the germline V gene, CDR1 is SGHDN and CDR2 is FVKESK. V dropped 1 base and J dropped 9 bases, with 4 bases sitting between them. CDR3 in DNA: TGTGCCAGCAGCCAAGGGGGTGAGCAGTTCTTC. This gives the protein CASSQGGEQFF.

The chain carries TRBV18 and TRBJ2-7; 10 bases match TRBD2. J lost 9 bases, V lost 2 bases, and 10 bases had no gene match. The CDR3 runs 15 residues. Germline V gene lookup returns CDR1 KGHSH and CDR2 LQKENI. The CDR3 reads CASSPTSGDLLGQYF. In DNA form, the CDR3 reads TGTGCCAGCTCACCAACTAGCGGGGACCTCCTGGGGCAGTACTTC.

This clonotype was observed a handful of times. V usage is TRBV28 and J usage is TRBJ1-1; D is unclear. The V end was cut by 1 base, the J end by 1 base, with 4 bases between. Germline CDR1 MDHEN, CDR2 SYDVKM. The CDR3 sequence is 13 residues long. DNA of the CDR3: TGTGCCAGCAGTTTATTTAGGAACACTGAAGCTTTCTTT. Translated, it gives CASSLFRNTEAFF.

The chain joins TRBV5-1 to TRBJ2-7; 9 positions agree with TRBD2. CDR1 is SGHRS and CDR2 is YFSETQ in the germline V gene. The CDR3 is 16 residues long. V shed 2 bases, J shed 5 bases, and the junction held 11 bases outside the gene matches. The CDR3 bases are TGCGCCAGCAGCTTTATTAGCGGGAGATCTTTTGACGAGCAGTACTTC. Its protein is CASSFISGRSFDEQYF.

A few counts support this clonotype. This chain joins TRBV12-3 or TRBV12-4 and TRBJ2-2; D remains ambiguous. The CDR3 is 12 amino acids. Trimming shortened V by 2 bases and J by 6 bases, and 4 bases separated the two germline ends. CDR3: CASSLSAGELFF. CDR3 nucleotide sequence: TGTGCCAGCAGTTTATCTGCCGGGGAGCTGTTTTTT.

This clonotype showed up many times. V and J are TRBV24-1 and TRBJ2-3, with D perhaps matching TRBD1 or TRBD2 (5 bases each). The CDR3 runs 15 residues. Trimming stripped 4 bases from V and 5 bases from J, with 15 bases between. Germline CDR1 reads KGHDR; CDR2 reads SFDVKD. The CDR3 bases are TGTGCCACCAGTGACCCCCGAGGGGCGGGAGATACGCAGTATTTT. Its protein is CATSDPRGAGDTQYF.

The chain links TRBV20-1 to TRBJ2-5, with no clear D. Germline-derived CDR1 and CDR2 are DFQATT and SNEGSKA (reference sequence). The V and J ends lost 3 bases and 4 bases respectively, with 9 bases between them. This CDR3 comprises 12 residues. The DNA of the CDR3 is TGCAGTGCTAGGGAGCCGCCAGAGACCCAGTACTTC. Amino acid sequence: CSAREPPETQYF.

The V call is TRBV6-4, the J call TRBJ1-6; no definite D call. Germline CDR1 and CDR2: MRHNA and SNTAGT. The CDR3 has 10 amino acids. V lost 10 bases, J lost 9 bases, and 7 bases lay in between. In nucleotides, the CDR3 is TGTGCCAACATCGGTTCACCCCTCCACTTT. It yields the protein CANIGSPLHF.

The table lists this clonotype with many counts. The chain combines TRBV6-2 or TRBV6-3 with TRBJ2-7, with a tentative D call TRBD2 (6 bases). CDR1 is MNHEY, CDR2 SVGEGT, per germline. With 5 bases removed from V and 3 bases from J, the gap between germline ends came to 17 bases. The CDR3 runs 15 residues. CDR3 bases: TGTGCCAGCAGTCCAGCCGGGACTCAACGCTACGAGCAGTACTTC. Protein: CASSPAGTQRYEQYF.

The chain recombines TRBV23-1 with TRBJ2-3, with 7 bases lining up with TRBD2. TRBV23-1 qualifies as an ORF whose function is uncertain. V dropped 1 base and J dropped 0; count of bases not matched to a gene: 7. The CDR3 length is 17 residues. This CDR3 is CASSQFAGLLSTDTQYF. DNA for the CDR3: TGCGCCAGCAGTCAATTTGCGGGACTACTGAGCACAGATACGCAGTATTTT.

This clonotype was counted at least ten times. The chain is built from TRBV20-1 and TRBJ2-3; 10 positions match TRBD1. This CDR3 has 15 amino acids. With V trimmed by 1 base and J by 3 bases, 4 bases remained unmatched. Germline V CDR1 and CDR2: DFQATT, SNEGSKA (reference sequence). CDR3 in amino acids: CSARGTGGNTDTQYF. Here the CDR3 DNA reads TGCAGTGCTAGAGGGACAGGGGGTAATACAGATACGCAGTATTTT.

With respect to this clonotype: A much more abundant neighbour one base away suggests this may be a read error. V usage is TRBV7-8 and J usage is TRBJ1-2; D possibly corresponds to TRBD1 (5 bases). V was cut by 6 bases and J by 3 bases, with 20 bases left in between. There are 16 residues in the CDR3. Per the germline V gene, CDR1 is SGHVS and CDR2 is FQNEAQ. The CDR3 region is CASRRIPGGRDYGYTF. CDR3 DNA: TGTGCCAGCAGACGAATACCGGGAGGCAGGGACTATGGCTACACCTTC.

This clonotype was recorded at least ten times. The chain employs TRBV7-9 and TRBJ2-2; either TRBD1 or TRBD2 may supply D (5 bases each). This CDR3 spans 15 amino acids. V lost 5 bases to trimming and J lost 5 bases, with 15 bases between them. Per the germline V gene, CDR1 is SEHNR and CDR2 is FQNEAQ (reference sequence). The CDR3 nucleotides read TGTGCCAGCAGCCCAACCGGGGCCGGAACCGGGGAGCTGTTTTTT. Translating gives CASSPTGAGTGELFF. The full variable domain, in which reference TRBV7-9 and TRBJ2-2 provide the parts outside the CDR3, is DTGVSQNPRHKITKRGQNVTFRCDPISEHNRLYWYRQTLGQGPEFLTYFQNEAQLEKSRLLSDRFSAERPKGSFSTLEIQRTEQGDSAMYLCASSPTGAGTGELFFGEGSRLTVL.

The V and J genes are TRBV7-2 and TRBJ1-5, with D unresolved. Trimming took 5 bases from V and 1 from J, leaving 9 bases between them. Germline V gene data show CDR1 as SGHTA and CDR2 as FQGNSA. The CDR3 is 14 amino acids. CDR3 in amino acids: CASSDRESNQPQHF. The CDR3, as DNA: TGTGCCAGCAGCGACCGGGAAAGCAATCAGCCCCAGCATTTT.

This clonotype occurred many times. The chain has TRBV3-1 and TRBJ2-1; perhaps D is TRBD1 or TRBD2 (5 bases each). The germline CDR1 and CDR2 sequences are LGHDT and YNNKEL (reference sequence). The CDR3 runs to 17 residues. V was pared by 6 bases and J by 9 bases, with 27 bases between. The CDR3 coding sequence is TGTGCCAGCAGTCAAACCCGGGGACCGATGGTAGTCGGTGAGCAGTTCTTC. Protein: CASSQTRGPMVVGEQFF.